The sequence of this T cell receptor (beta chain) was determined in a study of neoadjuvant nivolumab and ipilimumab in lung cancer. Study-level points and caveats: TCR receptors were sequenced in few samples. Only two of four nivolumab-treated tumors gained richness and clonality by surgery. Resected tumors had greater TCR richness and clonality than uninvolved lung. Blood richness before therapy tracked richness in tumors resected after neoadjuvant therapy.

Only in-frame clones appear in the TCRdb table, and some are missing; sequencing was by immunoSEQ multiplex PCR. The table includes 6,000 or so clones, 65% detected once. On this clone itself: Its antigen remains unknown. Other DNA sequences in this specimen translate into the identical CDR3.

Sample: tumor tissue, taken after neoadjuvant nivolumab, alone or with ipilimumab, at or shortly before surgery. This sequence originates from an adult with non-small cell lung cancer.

CDR3 sequence reads: CASSLARYNEQFF. The CDR3 nucleotides read TGTGCCAGCAGCTTAGCTAGATACAATGAGCAGTTCTTC. The V gene is TRBV7-2, the J gene TRBJ2-1; D ambiguous. The V end was cut by 0 bases, the J end by 4 bases, with 4 bases between. The CDR3 consists of 13 residues. Germline V CDR1 and CDR2: SGHTA, FQGNSA.